This entry describes one TCR beta chain. No antigen is known for it. These data are taken from a study of cytomegalovirus exposure and HLA in healthy donors. Study-level results: A missense DCLRE1C variant was associated with V- and J-gene trimming of TCR beta chains in a later analysis, and an independent cohort replicated the association.

The germline V gene encodes CDR1 SGHTA and CDR2 FQGNSA. V lost 5 bases, J lost 5 bases, and 15 bases stayed unmatched. The CDR3 sequence is 17 residues long. 13 Jbeta primers and 60 Vbeta primers were used for the PCR. Here immunoSEQ multiplex PCR was the method, and the copy in TCRdb shows in-frame clones only, minus some. This table holds 200,000 or so clones, approximately 83% found once. The specimen was PBMCs. This chain uses TRBV7-2 with TRBJ2-3, with 8 bases that match TRBD2. This clonotype was obtained from a boy under 10 years old in good health and CMV-seronegative. As DNA, the CDR3 is TGTGCCAGCAGCATCGAGGGCATCGGGGGGGCCGGAGATACGCAGTATTTT. Amino acid sequence: CASSIEGIGGAGDTQYF.